This TCR beta chain was sequenced in a study of shared clonotypes between healthy human individuals. Broader study findings: When naive CD4 clonotypes were compared across a handful of donors, roughly 4.9% were shared.

This CDR3 has 15 residues. Trimming cost V 7 bases and J 8 bases; bases outside gene matches: 12. Germline assignment: CDR1 ENHRY and CDR2 SYGVKD. About this clone: The antigen remains undetermined.

Clones were sequenced by immunoSEQ multiplex PCR, and TCRdb holds only the in-frame ones, with some missing. The sample lists about 2.2 million clones; 85% to 95% were seen once. Terminally differentiated effector memory CD45RA+ cells were excluded by CCR7 positive selection of CD45RO-negative cells. Sequences were obtained from naive CD8+ T cells from PBMCs. The TCR was taken from a man between 18 and 29 years old in good health. Some clones in this sample may be carry-over from other donors' samples. This chain links TRBV10-3 with TRBJ2-1, with 9 nucleotides matching TRBD2. CDR3 residues: CAINHGGRAGDEQFF. The CDR3 DNA is TGTGCCATCAACCATGGCGGGAGGGCTGGGGATGAGCAGTTCTTC.